Shown below are 16 T cell receptor beta chains from a single sample sequenced in a study of blood T cell repertoires in COVID-19 (dated by TCRdb to 2018 to 2020). The library was built by means of the immunoSEQ multiplex PCR assay. TCRdb retrieved this table from immuneACCESS and kept in-frame rearrangements only. Not all clones are present; in checked studies, unresolved V genes account for under half, and no reason is known for the remainder. This sample has 200,000 to 250,000 clones in its table, and approximately 80% of those were observed once. Clones ranked in the top ten supply approximately 16% of the sample. Specimen: PBMCs or T cells enriched from blood (not recorded which). The receptor set was obtained from a man between 40 and 49 years old who had recovered from COVID-19.

The V call is TRBV19, the J call TRBJ2-5; TRBD1 matches 8 bases. Trimming at V came to 9 bases and at J to 5 bases, leaving 5 bases not matched to a gene. Per germline, CDR1 LNHDA and CDR2 SQIVND (reference sequence). The CDR3 covers 12 residues. In DNA form, the CDR3 reads TGTGCCAGCCGGACAGGGACGGAGACCCAGTACTTC. It codes for CASRTGTETQYF. The whole variable domain, filled in from reference TRBV19 and TRBJ2-5, reads DGGITQSPKYLFRKEGQNVTLSCEQNLNHDAMYWYRQDPGQGLRLIYYSQIVNDFQKGDIAEGYSVSREKKESFPLTVTSAQKNPTAFYLCASRTGTETQYFGPGTRLLVL.

The rearrangement joins TRBV4-1 to TRBJ1-5; D perhaps matches TRBD1 (6 bases). This CDR3 spans 16 amino acids. The V gene lost 0 bases and the J gene lost 4 bases, with 13 bases spanning the gap. Germline V gene sequence: CDR1 MGHRA, CDR2 YSYEKL. The CDR3 sequence is CASSQDVTGKNQPQHF. CDR3 nucleotides: TGCGCCAGCAGCCAAGATGTGACAGGCAAGAATCAGCCCCAGCATTTT.

This sequence joins TRBV4-1 and TRBJ1-2; D is unresolved. The CDR3 consists of 17 residues. Germline V gene lookup returns CDR1 MGHRA and CDR2 YSYEKL. V shed 0 bases and J shed 4 bases, with 18 bases lying between them. This CDR3 is CASSQDIARSRAYGYTF. The CDR3 DNA sequence: TGCGCCAGCAGCCAAGACATCGCTCGATCCCGCGCCTATGGCTACACCTTC.

The chain joins TRBV27 to TRBJ2-7, with D possibly matching TRBD2 (5 bases). CDR3 length: 12 amino acids. The germline V gene has CDR1 MNHEY and CDR2 SMNVEV (reference sequence). V was trimmed by 6 bases and J by 4 bases, leaving 10 bases between them. The CDR3 coding sequence is TGTGCCAGCAGGTCTCCGGGGTACGAGCAGTACTTC. It specifies CASRSPGYEQYF.

This clone appeared once. This chain uses TRBV27 with TRBJ1-1, with 9 bases lining up with TRBD1. The CDR3 is 15 residues long. The germline V gene encodes CDR1 MNHEY and CDR2 SMNVEV (reference sequence). V shed 6 bases, J shed 5 bases, and the junction held 10 bases outside the gene matches. CDR3 residues: CASRWTGVRGTEAFF. The DNA for the CDR3 is TGTGCCAGCAGGTGGACAGGGGTAAGAGGAACTGAAGCTTTCTTT.

This clone was found once. The J gene is TRBJ2-1, the V gene TRBV25-1, with 7 bases aligning to TRBD2. The CDR3 is 14 residues long. Germline assignment: CDR1 MGHDK and CDR2 SYGVNS. With 5 bases clipped from V and 3 bases from J, the junction kept 4 bases outside the gene matches. The CDR3 DNA reads as TGTGCCAGCAGTCAAGCGGGGAGCTACAATGAGCAGTTCTTC. Translation: CASSQAGSYNEQFF. Filled out from reference TRBV25-1 and TRBJ2-1, the complete variable domain reads EADIYQTPRYLVIGTGKKITLECSQTMGHDKMYWYQQDPGMELHLIHYSYGVNSTEKGDLSSESTVSRIRTEHFPLTLESARPSHTSQYLCASSQAGSYNEQFFGPGTRLTVL.

The chain is built from TRBV7-6 and TRBJ2-4, with D tentatively TRBD2 (6 bases). Germline CDR1 is SGHVS and CDR2 is FNYEAQ. V was pared by 5 bases and J by 2 bases, with 19 bases between. The CDR3 runs to 17 residues. In DNA form, the CDR3 reads TGTGCCAGCAGCCCATTCAAATTGGGGGGTCCCAAAAACATTCAGTACTTC. This sequence encodes CASSPFKLGGPKNIQYF. Complete variable domain (other parts from reference TRBV7-6 and TRBJ2-4): GAGVSQSPRYKVTKRGQDVALRCDPISGHVSLYWYRQALGQGPEFLTYFNYEAQQDKSGLPNDRFSAERPEGSISTLTIQRTEQRDSAMYRCASSPFKLGGPKNIQYFGAGTRLSVL.

This chain links TRBV9 with TRBJ2-5, with D possibly matching TRBD1 (5 bases). In germline, CDR1 is SGDLS, CDR2 YYNGEE. Deletions cut 0 bases from V and 4 bases from J, with 10 bases between. CDR3 length: 14 residues. Here the CDR3 reads CASSVGGRGETQYF. For the CDR3, the DNA is TGTGCCAGCAGCGTAGGCGGAAGGGGAGAGACCCAGTACTTC.

The chain carries TRBV4-1 and TRBJ1-5, with a possible D match to TRBD1 (5 bases). The CDR3 runs 14 residues. V lost 1 base, J lost 7 bases, and 11 bases lay in between. Germline V lookup: CDR1 MGHRA, CDR2 YSYEKL. The CDR3: CASSQATVSQPQHF. The CDR3 DNA reads TGCGCCAGCAGCCAAGCGACAGTGTCCCAGCCCCAGCATTTT.

The J gene is TRBJ2-5, the V gene TRBV5-4; 13 bases align to TRBD2. The CDR3 loop spans 15 amino acids. Per the germline V gene, CDR1 is SGHNT and CDR2 is YYREEE (reference sequence). The V and J ends lost 3 bases and 5 bases, in that order; junction bases with no gene match: 4. CDR3 sequence (DNA): TGTGCCAGCAGCTCAGGGACTAGCGGGAAGGAGACCCAGTACTTC. Translated: CASSSGTSGKETQYF.

The rearrangement joins TRBV13 to TRBJ2-6; 8 bases line up with TRBD1. CDR3 length: 16 amino acids. After removal of 5 bases from V and 3 bases from J, the junction contained 6 bases not matched to a gene. The V gene's germline CDR1 is PRHDT and CDR2 FYEKMQ (reference sequence). In nucleotides, the CDR3 is TGTGCCAGCAGCCTGACAGGGGTCTATGGGGCCAACGTCCTGACTTTC. It is translated as CASSLTGVYGANVLTF.

The chain joins TRBV10-3 to TRBJ1-5; D is perhaps TRBD1 (6 bases). Germline CDR1 is ENHRY and CDR2 is SYGVKD. CDR3 size: 13 residues. Trimming took off 11 bases at V and 1 base at J, with 12 bases between the two ends. The CDR3 coding sequence is TGTGCCTCGGGGGGCGCGAGCAATCAGCCCCAGCATTTT. This translates into CASGGASNQPQHF.

This clone occurred once. The rearrangement links TRBV19 to TRBJ1-2, with TRBD1 matching 7 bases. J gave up 5 bases and V 5 bases, and 11 bases lay outside the gene matches. The CDR3 extends over 15 amino acids. Germline lookup yields CDR1 LNHDA and CDR2 SQIVND (reference sequence). For the CDR3, the DNA is TGTGCCAGTAGTCAAGGCGCAGGGGGACTTTATGGCTACACCTTC. Its translation is CASSQGAGGLYGYTF.

The chain couples TRBV28 to TRBJ2-3, with D perhaps matching TRBD2 (5 bases). V was trimmed by 7 bases and J by 1 base, leaving 9 bases between them. The CDR3 consists of 13 residues. Germline CDR1 and CDR2: MDHEN and SYDVKM. CDR3 coding DNA: TGTGCCAGCACCCCAGCGGGCACAGATACGCAGTATTTT. Amino acids: CASTPAGTDTQYF.

Here the CDR3 DNA reads TGTGCCAGCAGCTCCTACAGGGTTGAGGGGGAGCTGTTTTTT. Amino acid sequence: CASSSYRVEGELFF. The chain couples TRBV13 to TRBJ2-2; D is possibly TRBD1 (6 bases). V lost 4 bases to trimming and J lost 8 bases, with 14 bases between them. The CDR3 is made up of 14 amino acids. CDR1 PRHDT and CDR2 FYEKMQ come from the germline V gene (reference sequence).

The rearrangement links TRBV15 to TRBJ2-7; D not certain. Germline CDR1 LNHNV, CDR2 YYDKDF (reference sequence). V was clipped by 0 bases and J by 6 bases, with 12 bases between them. This CDR3 region has 14 residues. The CDR3 is CATSRDVHSGEQYF. As DNA, the CDR3 is TGTGCCACCAGCAGAGATGTTCATTCGGGCGAGCAGTACTTC.